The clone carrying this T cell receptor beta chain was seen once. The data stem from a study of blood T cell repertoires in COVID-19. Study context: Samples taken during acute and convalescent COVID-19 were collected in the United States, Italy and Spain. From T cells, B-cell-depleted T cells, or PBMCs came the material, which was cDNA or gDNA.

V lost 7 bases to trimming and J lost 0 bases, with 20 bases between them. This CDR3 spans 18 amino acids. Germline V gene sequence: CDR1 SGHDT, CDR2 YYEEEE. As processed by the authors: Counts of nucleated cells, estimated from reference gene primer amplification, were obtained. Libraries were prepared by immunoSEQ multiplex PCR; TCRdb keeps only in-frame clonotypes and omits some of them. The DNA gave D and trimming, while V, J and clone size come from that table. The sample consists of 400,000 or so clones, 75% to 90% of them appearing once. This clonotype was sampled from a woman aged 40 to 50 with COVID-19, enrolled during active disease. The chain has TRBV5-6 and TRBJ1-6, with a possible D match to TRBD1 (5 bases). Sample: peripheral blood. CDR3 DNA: TGTGCCAGCGAGCCCTGGGGCATGGGGCGCTCCTATAATTCACCCCTCCACTTT. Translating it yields CASEPWGMGRSYNSPLHF.